This TCR beta chain was retrieved from a study of cytomegalovirus exposure and HLA in healthy donors. Broader study findings: Per published reports, the classifier diagnosed cytomegalovirus status with high specificity and sensitivity. Presence/absence analyses took donor sequencing depth as roughly uniform. In a later analysis, across HLA loci, associated TCR counts were highest for DRB1, lowest for HLA-C.

In the PCR, 60 Vbeta and 13 Jbeta primers were used. The repertoire was sequenced with immunoSEQ multiplex PCR; TCRdb's copy has only in-frame clones and lacks some. The sample has approximately 200,000 clones; 79% are singletons. Points on this clone: The antigen remains undetermined.

CDR1 is SGDLS and CDR2 is YYNGEE in the germline V gene. V dropped 1 base and J dropped 3 bases, with 16 bases sitting between them. CDR3 length equals 16 residues. The chain has TRBV9 and TRBJ1-2; D not certain. The sample was PBMCs. The TCR originated in a woman in her twenties or thirties in good health and CMV-seropositive. CDR3 coding DNA: TGTGCCAGCAGCGTATCGTTGGAGGTGAAACACTATGGCTACACCTTC. Amino acid sequence: CASSVSLEVKHYGYTF.